The clone carrying this T cell receptor (beta chain) was detected only a few times. This specimen belongs to a study of identical twins. CDR1 and CDR2 from the germline V gene are MGHDK and SYGVNS. CDR3 size: 18 residues. J gave up 0 bases and V 5 bases, and 12 bases lay outside the gene matches. TCRdb reprocessed the 5' RACE reads with MiXCR, giving one entry per CDR3 protein. The sample records hundreds of thousands of distinct CDR3 sequences, around 20% being singletons. The sample was also reused in another study, on T cells expressing NK-cell markers. That work adds: Once again these clonotypes came out on top in the CD3+CD56-NKG2C+ fraction of a few donors.

The V call is TRBV25-1, the J call TRBJ2-7; 11 positions match TRBD2. This TCR was sampled from a woman younger than 35 in good health. Material: PBMCs. The CDR3 loop reads CASSPLGLAGGISYEQYF. In DNA form, the CDR3 reads TGTGCCAGCAGTCCGCTTGGGCTAGCGGGAGGCATCTCCTACGAGCAGTACTTC.